The clone carrying this TCR beta chain was observed a handful of times. Antigen specificity is unknown. The entry originates in a study of blood T cells in healthy people across ages. Findings and limits, study-wide: Long-lived and aged donors differed, with more naive CD4+ cells and higher diversity in the long-lived. Investigators viewed diversity estimates from one million T cells as underestimates, the study reported.

Using a J-beta primer mix together with a sample-barcoded 5' primer, a second PCR was run for roughly 6 to 12 cycles. A 12-random-nucleotide template-switch adaptor tagged each cDNA molecule. Each single sample gave us at least 2.5 million CDR3-containing paired-end reads. One entry per CDR3 protein, called by TCRdb with MiXCR from the 5' RACE reads. Found here are approximately 320,000 distinct CDR3 sequences, 27% of them singletons; the top ten hold over 25%. CDR3 length: 15 amino acids. Germline V gene sequence: CDR1 SGHTA, CDR2 FQGNSA. Sequences were obtained from blood. This TCR was recovered from a woman in her seventies in good health. The chain links TRBV7-2 to TRBJ2-1, with D possibly being TRBD2 (6 bases). The assigned J gene may be wrong: the sequence end matches TRBJ2-7 better. The CDR3 is CASSLRLTSSYEQYF. The CDR3 nucleotides read TGTGCCAGCAGCTTAAGGCTGACTAGCTCCTACGAGCAGTACTTC.